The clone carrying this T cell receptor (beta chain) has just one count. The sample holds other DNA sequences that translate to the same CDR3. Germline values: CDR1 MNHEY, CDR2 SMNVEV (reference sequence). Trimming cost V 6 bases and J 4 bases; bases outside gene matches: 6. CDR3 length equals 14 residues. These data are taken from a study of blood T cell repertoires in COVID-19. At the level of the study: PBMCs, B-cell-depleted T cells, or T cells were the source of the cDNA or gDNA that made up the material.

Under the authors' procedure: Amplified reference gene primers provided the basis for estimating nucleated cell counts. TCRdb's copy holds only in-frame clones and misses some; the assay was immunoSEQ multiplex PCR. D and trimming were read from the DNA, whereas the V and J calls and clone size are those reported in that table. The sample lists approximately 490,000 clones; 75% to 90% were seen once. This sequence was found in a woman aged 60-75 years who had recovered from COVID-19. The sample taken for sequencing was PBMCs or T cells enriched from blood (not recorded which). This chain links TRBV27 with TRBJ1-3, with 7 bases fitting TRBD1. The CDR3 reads CASRQTGSGNTIYF. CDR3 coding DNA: TGTGCCAGCAGACAGACAGGGTCCGGAAACACCATATATTTT.